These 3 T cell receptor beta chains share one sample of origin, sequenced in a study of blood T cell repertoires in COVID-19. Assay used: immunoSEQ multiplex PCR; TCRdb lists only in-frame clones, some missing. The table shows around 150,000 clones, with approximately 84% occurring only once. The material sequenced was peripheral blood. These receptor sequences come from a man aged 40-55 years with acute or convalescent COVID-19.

The CDR3 loop reads CASSPGPNTEAFF. In DNA form, the CDR3 reads TGTGCCAGCAGCCCCGGTCCGAACACTGAAGCTTTCTTT. The chain combines TRBV5-4 with TRBJ1-1; D unresolved. The CDR3 spans 13 residues. Looked up from germline, CDR1 is SGHNT and CDR2 is YYREEE (reference sequence). V lost 4 bases to trimming and J lost 1 base, with 8 bases between them.

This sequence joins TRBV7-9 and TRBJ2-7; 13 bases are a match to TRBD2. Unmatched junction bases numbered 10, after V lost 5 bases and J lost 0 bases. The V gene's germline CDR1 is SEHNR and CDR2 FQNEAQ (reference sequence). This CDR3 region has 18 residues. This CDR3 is CASSPTSGGTQSSYEQYF. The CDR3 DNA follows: TGTGCCAGCAGCCCGACTAGCGGGGGGACCCAGAGCTCCTACGAGCAGTACTTC. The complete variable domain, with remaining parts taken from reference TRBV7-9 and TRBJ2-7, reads DTGVSQNPRHKITKRGQNVTFRCDPISEHNRLYWYRQTLGQGPEFLTYFQNEAQLEKSRLLSDRFSAERPKGSFSTLEIQRTEQGDSAMYLCASSPTSGGTQSSYEQYFGPGTRLTVT.

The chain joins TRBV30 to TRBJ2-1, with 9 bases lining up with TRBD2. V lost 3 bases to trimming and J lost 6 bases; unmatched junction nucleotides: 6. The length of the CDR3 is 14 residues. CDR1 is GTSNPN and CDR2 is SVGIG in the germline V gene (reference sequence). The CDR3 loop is CAWRVSGGVNEQFF. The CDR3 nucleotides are TGTGCCTGGAGGGTTAGCGGGGGAGTCAATGAGCAGTTCTTC.